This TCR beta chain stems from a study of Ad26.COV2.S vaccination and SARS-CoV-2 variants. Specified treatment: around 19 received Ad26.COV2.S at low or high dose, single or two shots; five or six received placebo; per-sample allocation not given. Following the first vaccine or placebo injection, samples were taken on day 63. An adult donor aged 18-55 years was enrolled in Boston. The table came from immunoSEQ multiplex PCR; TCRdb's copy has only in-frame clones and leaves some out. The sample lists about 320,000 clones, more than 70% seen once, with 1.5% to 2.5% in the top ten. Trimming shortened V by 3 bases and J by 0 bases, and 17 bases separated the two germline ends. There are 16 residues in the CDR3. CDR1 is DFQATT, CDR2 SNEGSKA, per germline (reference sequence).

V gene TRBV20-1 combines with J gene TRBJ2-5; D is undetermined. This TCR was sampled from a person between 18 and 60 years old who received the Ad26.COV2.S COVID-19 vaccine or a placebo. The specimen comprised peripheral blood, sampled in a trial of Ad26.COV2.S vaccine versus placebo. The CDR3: CSASPLNPRNQETQYF. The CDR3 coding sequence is TGCAGTGCTAGTCCACTCAACCCGCGGAACCAAGAGACCCAGTACTTC.